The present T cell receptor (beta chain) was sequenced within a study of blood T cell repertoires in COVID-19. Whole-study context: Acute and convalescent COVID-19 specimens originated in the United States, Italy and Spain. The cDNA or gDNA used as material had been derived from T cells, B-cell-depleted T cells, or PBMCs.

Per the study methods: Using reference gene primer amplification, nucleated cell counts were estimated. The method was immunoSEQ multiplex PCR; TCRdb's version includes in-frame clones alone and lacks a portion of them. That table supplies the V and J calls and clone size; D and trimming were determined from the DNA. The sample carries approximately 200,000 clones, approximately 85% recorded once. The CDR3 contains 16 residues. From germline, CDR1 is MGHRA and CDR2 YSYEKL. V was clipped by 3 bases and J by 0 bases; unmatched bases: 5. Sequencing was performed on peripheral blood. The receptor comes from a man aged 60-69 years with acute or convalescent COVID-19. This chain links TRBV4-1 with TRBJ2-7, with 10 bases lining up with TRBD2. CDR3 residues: CASSQTGTSASYEQYF. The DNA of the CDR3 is TGCGCCAGCAGCCAGACCGGGACTAGCGCCTCCTACGAGCAGTACTTC.